A single sample is the source of the 23 T cell receptor beta chains below, sequenced in a study of brain T cells in children with intractable seizures. The table came from immunoSEQ multiplex PCR; TCRdb's copy has only in-frame clones and leaves some out. The table lists under 45,000 clones, about nine tenths of them singletons. The sample here was peripheral blood, taken at surgery. The receptor source for this set is a girl aged 2 to 9 with tuberous sclerosis and intractable seizures.

The chain couples TRBV5-1 to TRBJ1-2; no clear D. This CDR3 contains 15 residues. Trimming took off 0 bases at V and 2 bases at J, with 11 bases between the two ends. Germline CDR1 and CDR2: SGHRS and YFSETQ. CDR3 sequence: CASSLGSVINYGYTF. The CDR3 nucleotides are TGCGCCAGCAGCTTGGGATCGGTCATAAACTATGGCTACACCTTC.

The genes are TRBV25-1 and TRBJ1-6, with D unclear. CDR1 is MGHDK, CDR2 SYGVNS, per germline. V was clipped by 4 bases and J by 7 bases, with 11 bases between them. The CDR3 has 14 amino acids. CDR3 in DNA: TGTGCCAGCAGTGCTGTCGGATCAAATTCACCCCTCCACTTT. Protein product: CASSAVGSNSPLHF.

The J gene is TRBJ1-3, the V gene TRBV6-5; D is unresolved. Germline V gives CDR1 MNHEY, CDR2 SVGAGI. V lost 2 bases and J 5 bases, leaving 1 base between the germline ends. CDR3 length: 11 amino acids. The CDR3 spells CASSYRNTIYF. The CDR3 DNA is TGTGCCAGCAGTTACCGAAACACCATATATTTT.

The chain combines TRBV20-1 with TRBJ2-7; 10 nucleotides agree with TRBD1. CDR3 length equals 11 residues. Germline values: CDR1 DFQATT, CDR2 SNEGSKA (reference sequence). Germline trimming cut 8 bases from V and 3 bases from J; bases unmatched to any gene: 1. As DNA, the CDR3 is TGCAGTTGGGACAGGGGCTACGAGCAGTACTTC. Translated, it gives CSWDRGYEQYF.

The V gene is TRBV3-1 (or the pseudogene TRBV3-2), the J gene TRBJ2-5; no clear D gene. V was trimmed by 2 bases and J by 5 bases, leaving 9 bases between them. The CDR3 covers 13 residues. Germline V gene lookup returns CDR1 LGHDT and CDR2 YNNKEL (reference sequence). Written as DNA, the CDR3 is TGTGCCAGCAGCCAACTCGGTGGTGAGACCCAGTACTTC. Translating it yields CASSQLGGETQYF.

V usage is TRBV28 and J usage is TRBJ2-2, with no clear D. CDR1 is MDHEN, CDR2 SYDVKM, per germline. The CDR3 length is 11 residues. Trimming stripped 4 bases from V and 6 bases from J, with 3 bases between. The CDR3 bases are TGTGCCAGCAGTTCCGCCGGGGAGCTGTTTTTT. This gives the protein CASSSAGELFF. Filled out from reference TRBV28 and TRBJ2-2, the complete variable domain reads DVKVTQSSRYLVKRTGEKVFLECVQDMDHENMFWYRQDPGLGLRLIYFSYDVKMKEKGDIPEGYSVSREKKERFSLILESASTNQTSMYLCASSSAGELFFGEGSRLTVL.

This clone was recorded a few times. The CDR3 bases are TGTGCCAGCAGCCCTCCCCCCATGAACACTGAAGCTTTCTTT. Translation: CASSPPPMNTEAFF. The chain carries TRBV7-2 and TRBJ1-1; D call uncertain. Per germline, CDR1 SGHTA and CDR2 FQGNSA. Trimming cost V 5 bases and J 0 bases, with 10 bases left between them. The CDR3 is made up of 14 amino acids. Full variable domain (missing parts from reference TRBV7-2 and TRBJ1-1): GAGVSQSPSNKVTEKGKDVELRCDPISGHTALYWYRQSLGQGLEFLIYFQGNSAPDKSGLPSDRFSAERTGGSVSTLTIQRTQQEDSAVYLCASSPPPMNTEAFFGQGTRLTVV.

The gene calls are TRBV5-6 and TRBJ2-7, with 7 bases aligning to TRBD1. The CDR3 runs to 16 residues. The germline V gene has CDR1 SGHDT and CDR2 YYEEEE. V shed 2 bases, J shed 0 bases, and the junction held 8 bases outside the gene matches. CDR3 loop: CASSFIPGQRSYEQYF. The CDR3 nucleotides are TGTGCCAGCAGCTTCATTCCGGGACAGCGCTCCTACGAGCAGTACTTC.

The CDR3, as DNA: TGTGCCAGTAGTATAAGTCCCTCTGGAAACACCATATATTTT. As protein: CASSISPSGNTIYF. The rearrangement uses TRBV19 and TRBJ1-3; no reliable D call. The germline V gene has CDR1 LNHDA and CDR2 SQIVND (reference sequence). V was clipped by 2 bases and J by 0 bases, with 5 bases between them. The length of the CDR3 is 14 residues. Using reference TRBV19 and TRBJ1-3 for the parts outside the CDR3, the full variable domain is DGGITQSPKYLFRKEGQNVTLSCEQNLNHDAMYWYRQDPGQGLRLIYYSQIVNDFQKGDIAEGYSVSREKKESFPLTVTSAQKNPTAFYLCASSISPSGNTIYFGEGSWLTVV.

The chain links TRBV10-3 to TRBJ1-1; 9 nucleotides align to TRBD1. The CDR3 runs 12 residues. Germline loops: CDR1 ENHRY, CDR2 SYGVKD. V lost 8 bases and J lost 11; bases outside the gene matches: 9. This chain's CDR3 is CAIGWTGDMAFF. DNA of the CDR3: TGTGCCATCGGTTGGACAGGGGATATGGCTTTCTTT.

The chain joins TRBV5-1 to TRBJ2-1; D might be TRBD2 (5 bases). This CDR3 is built from 14 residues. Germline CDR1 is SGHRS and CDR2 is YFSETQ. The V end lost 4 bases, the J end lost 0 bases, and 8 bases lay between the germline ends. The CDR3 sequence: CASSRDSSYNEQFF. In DNA, the CDR3 is TGCGCCAGCAGCCGGGATAGCTCCTACAATGAGCAGTTCTTC.

This chain joins TRBV2 and TRBJ1-2, with D uncertain. The CDR3 consists of 11 residues. In germline, CDR1 is SNHLY, CDR2 FYNNEI. With 8 bases removed from V and 3 bases from J, the gap between germline ends came to 7 bases. This CDR3 reads CASRIDYGYTF. The DNA for the CDR3 is TGTGCCAGCCGGATTGACTATGGCTACACCTTC.

This chain links TRBV7-2 with TRBJ1-2, with D possibly being TRBD1 (5 bases). The V end lost 5 bases, the J end lost 8 bases, and 21 bases lay between the germline ends. The CDR3 spans 15 residues. Per the germline V gene, CDR1 is SGHTA and CDR2 is FQGNSA. The CDR3 protein is CASSGQSRGSYGYTF. CDR3 in DNA: TGTGCCAGCAGCGGACAATCCCGGGGGTCGTACGGCTACACCTTC. The full variable domain, with the rest looked up from reference TRBV7-2 and TRBJ1-2, is GAGVSQSPSNKVTEKGKDVELRCDPISGHTALYWYRQSLGQGLEFLIYFQGNSAPDKSGLPSDRFSAERTGGSVSTLTIQRTQQEDSAVYLCASSGQSRGSYGYTFGSGTRLTVV.

This clone showed up just once. This chain joins TRBV7-2 and TRBJ2-3; D gene uncertain. The CDR3 runs to 11 residues. CDR1 is SGHTA, CDR2 FQGNSA, per germline. V shed 6 bases and J shed 0 bases, with 1 base lying between them. This CDR3 reads CASRSTDTQYF. CDR3 in DNA: TGTGCCAGCAGGAGCACAGATACGCAGTATTTT.

The count of this clone is one. As DNA, the CDR3 is TGTGCCAGCAGCGTAGCTAGATCAGAGACCCAGTACTTC. This encodes CASSVARSETQYF. The V call is TRBV9, the J call TRBJ2-5, with D unclear. Per germline, CDR1 SGDLS and CDR2 YYNGEE. The CDR3 has 13 residues. V shed 0 bases and J shed 4 bases, with 7 bases lying between them.

This clone was counted a single time. This chain uses TRBV5-4 with TRBJ1-4; D is uncertain. Germline assignment: CDR1 SGHNT and CDR2 YYREEE (reference sequence). CDR3 length equals 15 residues. V dropped 4 bases and J dropped 4 bases, with 14 bases sitting between them. CDR3 loop: CASSRMTGNNEKLFF. The CDR3 DNA follows: TGTGCCAGCAGCCGTATGACTGGGAATAATGAAAAACTGTTTTTT.

The chain employs TRBV3-1 (or the pseudogene TRBV3-2) and TRBJ1-6, with 7 bases matching TRBD1. The CDR3 has 16 residues. Germline V gene sequence: CDR1 LGHDT, CDR2 YNNKEL (reference sequence). With V trimmed by 0 bases and J by 7 bases, 6 bases remained unmatched. This CDR3 reads CASSQDGRGHNSPLHF. In DNA, the CDR3 is TGTGCCAGCAGCCAAGATGGGAGGGGGCACAATTCACCCCTCCACTTT.

The chain combines TRBV30 with TRBJ1-6, with a weak D call TRBD1 (6 bases). The germline V gene has CDR1 GTSNPN and CDR2 SVGIG (reference sequence). Trimming removed 0 bases from V and 6 bases from J, with 12 bases in between. The CDR3 sequence is 15 residues long. CDR3 coding DNA: TGTGCCTGGAGTGTAATAACAGGGCTTAATTCACCCCTCCACTTT. It yields the protein CAWSVITGLNSPLHF.

The chain employs TRBV9 and TRBJ2-5; tentative D call: TRBD2 (6 bases). In germline, CDR1 is SGDLS, CDR2 YYNGEE. The CDR3 covers 13 residues. V was shortened by 3 bases and J by 7 bases, with 13 bases between the two germline ends. CDR3 amino acids: CASSAWGTSTQYF. CDR3 nucleotide sequence: TGTGCCAGCAGCGCCTGGGGGACTTCGACCCAGTACTTC.

The chain employs TRBV19 and TRBJ1-5; D ambiguous. The V gene's germline CDR1 is LNHDA and CDR2 SQIVND (reference sequence). CDR3 length equals 13 residues. Between the trimmed V and J ends, which lost 6 bases and 0 bases, there was a span of 6 bases. In nucleotides, the CDR3 is TGTGCCAGTAGAGATTATAGCAATCAGCCCCAGCATTTT. It is translated as CASRDYSNQPQHF.

This clone has a handful of counts. The chain recombines TRBV12-5 with TRBJ1-1; 9 bases agree with TRBD1. This CDR3 spans 15 amino acids. CDR1 and CDR2 from the germline V gene are LGHNT and FRNRAP. The V and J ends lost 5 bases and 3 bases, in that order; junction bases with no gene match: 7. This CDR3 is CASGPTGGADTEAFF. DNA for the CDR3: TGTGCTAGTGGTCCAACAGGGGGCGCGGACACTGAAGCTTTCTTT.

V and J are TRBV19 and TRBJ1-4; no definite D call. The CDR3 sequence is 11 residues long. Germline V gene data show CDR1 as LNHDA and CDR2 as SQIVND (reference sequence). Trimming cost V 7 bases and J 8 bases, with 8 bases left between them. For the CDR3, the DNA is TGTGCCAGTAAGTCGGACGAAAAACTGTTTTTT. Translating it yields CASKSDEKLFF.

J is TRBJ2-2 and V is TRBV4-1, with a weak D call TRBD2 (5 bases). The V end was cut by 3 bases, the J end by 5 bases, with 7 bases between. Germline CDR1 reads MGHRA; CDR2 reads YSYEKL. CDR3 length: 13 amino acids. DNA for the CDR3: TGCGCCAGCAGCCATTTAGCGACCGGGGAGCTGTTTTTT. This gives the protein CASSHLATGELFF.